The next 30 T cell receptor beta chains were all read from a single sample in a study of cytomegalovirus exposure and HLA in healthy donors. PCR was performed using 60 Vbeta and 13 Jbeta primers. The assay was immunoSEQ multiplex PCR, and TCRdb's table has in-frame clones only and misses some. The sample holds just under 95,000 clones; 81% are singletons and the top ten take around 1.2%. The sample was PBMCs. The receptors derive from a girl aged 2 to 9 in good health and CMV-seropositive.

Of note for this clone: At one end, the junction sequence differs from germline, possibly due to a read error. V is TRBV5-1 and J is TRBJ1-1; TRBD1 matches at 7 bases. This CDR3 contains 20 residues. Per germline, CDR1 SGHRS and CDR2 YFSETQ. The CDR3 coding sequence is TGCGCCAGCAGCTTCTACCCCCGTCGGAGCCCACAGGGGCAGAACCCTGAAGCTTTCTTT. It specifies CASSFYPRRSPQGQNPEAFF.

V usage is TRBV28 and J usage is TRBJ2-7; 8 nucleotides align to TRBD2. Germline V CDR1 and CDR2: MDHEN, SYDVKM. The CDR3 extends over 12 amino acids. V trimming: 5 bases; J trimming: 5 bases; junction bases outside the gene matches: 2. This CDR3 is CASSRTSNEQYF. The DNA for the CDR3 is TGTGCCAGCAGTCGGACTAGCAACGAGCAGTACTTC. The whole variable domain, filled in from reference TRBV28 and TRBJ2-7, reads DVKVTQSSRYLVKRTGEKVFLECVQDMDHENMFWYRQDPGLGLRLIYFSYDVKMKEKGDIPEGYSVSREKKERFSLILESASTNQTSMYLCASSRTSNEQYFGPGTRLTVT.

This chain links TRBV6-5 with TRBJ1-2; TRBD1 agrees at 7 bases. With V trimmed by 7 bases and J by 2 bases, 7 bases remained unmatched. CDR1 MNHEY and CDR2 SVGAGI come from the germline V gene. The CDR3 extends over 14 amino acids. CDR3 nucleotides: TGTGCCAGCATCAAACAGGGGACCAACTATGGCTACACCTTC. Encoded protein: CASIKQGTNYGYTF.

This chain joins TRBV10-3 and TRBJ2-1; 10 positions agree with TRBD1. CDR3 length: 16 residues. CDR1 ENHRY and CDR2 SYGVKD come from the germline V gene. The J segment lost 6 bases and the V segment lost 2 bases, leaving 7 bases of the junction unmatched. Written as DNA, the CDR3 is TGTGCCATCAGTGAGGTGGGGGACAGGGGAAGCAATGAGCAGTTCTTC. It encodes CAISEVGDRGSNEQFF.

The V and J genes are TRBV10-3 and TRBJ2-3, with 10 bases aligning to TRBD2. The V and J ends lost 4 bases and 3 bases, in that order; junction bases with no gene match: 10. The CDR3 has 17 residues. Per the germline V gene, CDR1 is ENHRY and CDR2 is SYGVKD. The CDR3 coding sequence is TGTGCCATCAGTGCGAACCTGGGGACTAGCGAGACAGATACGCAGTATTTT. As protein: CAISANLGTSETDTQYF.

V and J are TRBV19 and TRBJ1-2, with a tentative D call TRBD1 (6 bases). The CDR3 has 12 amino acids. V dropped 4 bases and J dropped 7 bases, with 10 bases sitting between them. Germline V gives CDR1 LNHDA, CDR2 SQIVND (reference sequence). The CDR3 spells CASSKQGFGYTF. CDR3 bases: TGTGCCAGTAGTAAACAGGGTTTTGGCTACACCTTC.

Only a few counts were recorded for this clone. This chain connects TRBV13 to TRBJ2-5; tentatively, D is TRBD1 (6 bases). The CDR3 loop spans 15 amino acids. V lost 2 bases and J 4 bases, leaving 14 bases between the germline ends. The germline V gene has CDR1 PRHDT and CDR2 FYEKMQ (reference sequence). The CDR3 loop is CASSLYREEGETQYF. The CDR3 DNA reads TGTGCCAGCAGCTTATACAGGGAAGAAGGAGAGACCCAGTACTTC.

The chain couples TRBV10-1 to TRBJ1-1; D is undetermined. Germline lookup yields CDR1 WNHNN and CDR2 SYGVQD (reference sequence). The V and J ends lost 5 bases and 4 bases respectively, with 8 bases between them. The CDR3 totals 12 residues. This chain's CDR3 is CASSRGGTEAFF. The CDR3 nucleotides are TGCGCCAGCAGTCGAGGTGGCACTGAAGCTTTCTTT.

The genes are TRBV25-1 and TRBJ2-2; a weak D match, TRBD1 (6 bases). The CDR3 spans 17 residues. Trimming pared 5 bases from V and 8 bases from J, leaving 24 bases between. CDR1 is MGHDK and CDR2 is SYGVNS in the germline V gene. CDR3: CASSTSWGLGGRGELFF. CDR3 DNA: TGTGCCAGCAGTACCTCCTGGGGCTTAGGGGGACGAGGGGAGCTGTTTTTT.

The rearrangement uses TRBV18 and TRBJ2-1; 8 nucleotides match TRBD2. The V and J ends lost 3 bases and 3 bases, in that order; junction bases with no gene match: 4. CDR3 length: 15 residues. Germline V gene data show CDR1 as KGHSH and CDR2 as LQKENI. The CDR3 loop reads CASSPILADYNEQFF. CDR3 DNA: TGTGCCAGCTCACCCATACTAGCGGACTACAATGAGCAGTTCTTC.

This rearrangement joins TRBV25-1 to TRBJ1-5; TRBD1 aligns across 8 bases. CDR1 MGHDK and CDR2 SYGVNS come from the germline V gene. This CDR3 is 15 amino acids long. V was clipped by 6 bases and J by 2 bases; unmatched bases: 6. Written as DNA, the CDR3 is TGTGCCAGCAGAGGACAGGGTACTGGCAATCAGCCCCAGCATTTT. Translated, it gives CASRGQGTGNQPQHF.

The V and J genes are TRBV4-2 and TRBJ1-4, with D possibly TRBD1 on 5 matching bases. V lost 0 bases and J 1 base, leaving 12 bases between the germline ends. In germline, CDR1 is LGHNA, CDR2 YNFKEQ. The CDR3 has 17 amino acids. DNA of the CDR3: TGTGCCAGCAGCCAAGATTTCGCAGGGTTAACTAATGAAAAACTGTTTTTT. Protein: CASSQDFAGLTNEKLFF.

The chain employs TRBV5-4 and TRBJ2-7; D unclear. This CDR3 comprises 11 residues. V lost 1 base and J lost 7, with 6 bases in between. Germline V gives CDR1 SGHNT, CDR2 YYREEE (reference sequence). CDR3 amino acids: CASSLIGEQYF. CDR3 DNA: TGTGCCAGCAGCTTGATCGGGGAGCAGTACTTC.

The V and J genes are TRBV10-3 and TRBJ1-1, with a tentative D call TRBD1 (6 bases). Germline CDR1 and CDR2: ENHRY and SYGVKD. The CDR3 sequence is 16 residues long. V dropped 0 bases and J dropped 8 bases, with 19 bases sitting between them. The CDR3 DNA follows: TGTGCCATCAGTGAGTCGTTGGACAGATCAGGCCTCGAAGCTTTCTTT. Amino acids: CAISESLDRSGLEAFF.

The CDR3 loop is CSVEGPDTEAFF. The CDR3 nucleotides are TGCAGCGTTGAGGGGCCGGACACTGAAGCTTTCTTT. The chain joins TRBV29-1 to TRBJ1-1, with D maybe TRBD1 (5 bases). Trimming stripped 3 bases from V and 3 bases from J, with 8 bases between. The CDR3 is 12 amino acids. CDR1 and CDR2 from the germline V gene are SQVTM and ANQGSEA.

The J gene is TRBJ2-2, the V gene TRBV30, with TRBD1 matching over 8 bases. The CDR3 is made up of 14 amino acids. Germline trimming cut 7 bases from V and 1 base from J; bases unmatched to any gene: 5. Germline lookup yields CDR1 GTSNPN and CDR2 SVGIG (reference sequence). CDR3 protein: CASTGTGNTGELFF. The DNA of the CDR3 is TGTGCCTCAACCGGGACAGGGAACACCGGGGAGCTGTTTTTT.

The genes are TRBV11-2 and TRBJ2-7; D unclear. The V and J ends lost 1 base and 3 bases respectively, with 13 bases between them. Germline V gives CDR1 SGHAT, CDR2 FQNNGV. The CDR3 has 15 amino acids. The CDR3 sequence: CASSLAVGVFYEQYF. In nucleotides, the CDR3 is TGTGCCAGCAGCTTAGCTGTTGGAGTATTCTACGAGCAGTACTTC.

CDR3 sequence reads: CASSLGQASTNEKLFF. The CDR3 nucleotides read TGTGCCAGCAGCCTGGGACAGGCCTCAACTAATGAAAAACTGTTTTTT. This sequence joins TRBV7-9 and TRBJ1-4; 8 bases map to TRBD1. Germline CDR1 is SEHNR and CDR2 is FQNEAQ (reference sequence). This CDR3 has 16 residues. V gave up 5 bases and J gave up 0 bases; unmatched junction bases: 5. The full variable domain, with the rest looked up from reference TRBV7-9 and TRBJ1-4, is DTGVSQNPRHKITKRGQNVTFRCDPISEHNRLYWYRQTLGQGPEFLTYFQNEAQLEKSRLLSDRFSAERPKGSFSTLEIQRTEQGDSAMYLCASSLGQASTNEKLFFGSGTQLSVL.

The rearrangement joins TRBV10-2 to TRBJ1-1, with a weak D call TRBD1 (5 bases). This CDR3 is built from 14 residues. V lost 4 bases, J lost 6 bases, and 15 bases lay in between. Looked up from germline, CDR1 is WSHSY and CDR2 is SAAADI. The CDR3, as DNA: TGCGCCAGCAGTGCGACGGTTCAGGGCGCTGAAGCTTTCTTT. Amino acid sequence: CASSATVQGAEAFF.

Concerning this clone: In this CDR3 the conserved last residue, phenylalanine or tryptophan, is missing, so a read error is likely. This chain links TRBV6-5 with TRBJ2-7; 9 nucleotides agree with TRBD2. The CDR3 loop spans 14 amino acids. J gave up 6 bases and V 6 bases, and 9 bases lay outside the gene matches. Per the germline V gene, CDR1 is MNHEY and CDR2 is SVGAGI. CDR3 bases: TGTGCCAGCAGATCGGGACTAGCAGGTACCGAGCAGTACCTC. Encoded protein: CASRSGLAGTEQYL.

The genes are TRBV2 and TRBJ2-7, with D maybe TRBD1 (6 bases). Germline CDR1 is SNHLY and CDR2 is FYNNEI. This CDR3 has 15 residues. V lost 2 bases to trimming and J lost 0 bases, with 11 bases between them. The CDR3 reads CASSELGASSYEQYF. The CDR3 DNA is TGTGCCAGCAGTGAATTGGGGGCTAGCTCCTACGAGCAGTACTTC.

V and J are TRBV6-5 and TRBJ2-7; 9 bases line up with TRBD1. V lost 5 bases, J lost 1 base, and 6 bases stayed unmatched. This CDR3 has 15 residues. The germline V gene encodes CDR1 MNHEY and CDR2 SVGAGI. CDR3 DNA sequence: TGTGCCAGCAGTCAATACAGGGGGCTGTCCTACGAGCAGTACTTC. Amino acid sequence: CASSQYRGLSYEQYF.

Only a few counts were recorded for this clone. V usage is TRBV5-1 and J usage is TRBJ1-1, with TRBD1 matching 9 bases. This CDR3 contains 16 residues. Germline lookup yields CDR1 SGHRS and CDR2 YFSETQ. V lost 0 bases, J lost 5 bases, and 8 bases stayed unmatched. CDR3 sequence (DNA): TGCGCCAGCAGCTTGGTTACAGGGGGCGCTGGGACTGAAGCTTTCTTT. As protein: CASSLVTGGAGTEAFF.

V usage is TRBV11-2 and J usage is TRBJ2-7; 8 bases are shared with TRBD1. V was pared by 5 bases and J by 5 bases, with 5 bases of the junction left unmatched. The CDR3 is 13 amino acids. CDR1 is SGHAT and CDR2 is FQNNGV in the germline V gene. In DNA, the CDR3 is TGTGCCAGCAGCCACCAGACAGGGGACGAGCAGTACTTC. Its protein is CASSHQTGDEQYF. Full variable domain (rest looked up from reference TRBV11-2 and TRBJ2-7): EAGVAQSPRYKIIEKRQSVAFWCNPISGHATLYWYQQILGQGPKLLIQFQNNGVVDDSQLPKDRFSAERLKGVDSTLKIQPAKLEDSAVYLCASSHQTGDEQYFGPGTRLTVT.

The chain recombines TRBV6-5 with TRBJ2-7; 9 bases fit TRBD1. Trimming at V came to 5 bases and at J to 4 bases, leaving 6 bases not matched to a gene. This CDR3 contains 14 residues. Germline V gene data show CDR1 as MNHEY and CDR2 as SVGAGI. The DNA for the CDR3 is TGTGCCAGCAGTGCCGGGACAGGGCGGTACGAGCAGTACTTC. Translating gives CASSAGTGRYEQYF.

V is TRBV4-1 and J is TRBJ2-7; 9 bases fit TRBD1. The germline gives CDR1 MGHRA, CDR2 YSYEKL. After removal of 1 base from V and 11 bases from J, the junction contained 9 bases not matched to a gene. This CDR3 comprises 14 residues. CDR3: CASSQVPGQGIKYF. The CDR3 DNA reads TGCGCCAGCAGCCAAGTGCCGGGACAGGGAATCAAGTACTTC.

The V and J genes are TRBV28 and TRBJ2-2; 10 nucleotides agree with TRBD2. The CDR3 covers 20 residues. The germline gives CDR1 MDHEN, CDR2 SYDVKM. V shed 4 bases and J 4 bases; nucleotides not matched to a gene: 18. The CDR3 DNA reads as TGTGCCAGCAGTTATCCCCCAGAGAGCGGGAGGGCCTCTGGCACCGGGGAGCTGTTTTTT. It is translated as CASSYPPESGRASGTGELFF.

The rearrangement uses TRBV5-1 and TRBJ2-5, with 8 bases identical to TRBD2. The better agreement between TRBJ2-7 and the DNA end casts doubt on the J call. The CDR3 length is 16 residues. Germline V gene data show CDR1 as SGHRS and CDR2 as YFSETQ. The CDR3, as DNA: TGCGCCAGCAGCTTGTCCCCGGGACTAGAGTATAACGAGCAGTACTTC. Protein: CASSLSPGLEYNEQYF.

The chain has TRBV4-3 and TRBJ1-2, with D unresolved. Trimming shortened V by 0 bases and J by 0 bases, and 8 bases separated the two germline ends. This CDR3 contains 15 residues. Germline CDR1 is LGHNA and CDR2 is YSLEER. The CDR3 loop is CASSQDPSANYGYTF. CDR3 DNA: TGCGCCAGCAGCCAAGACCCTAGCGCTAACTATGGCTACACCTTC.

This clone has just a few counts. J is TRBJ2-1 and V is TRBV14; 10 bases match TRBD1. CDR3 length: 15 residues. J gave up 15 bases and V 3 bases, and 14 bases lay outside the gene matches. In germline, CDR1 is SGHDN, CDR2 FVKESK. The CDR3 DNA sequence: TGTGCCAGCAGCCAGGCCGGGACAGGGGCATGGTTTTCGTTCTTC. It codes for CASSQAGTGAWFSFF.